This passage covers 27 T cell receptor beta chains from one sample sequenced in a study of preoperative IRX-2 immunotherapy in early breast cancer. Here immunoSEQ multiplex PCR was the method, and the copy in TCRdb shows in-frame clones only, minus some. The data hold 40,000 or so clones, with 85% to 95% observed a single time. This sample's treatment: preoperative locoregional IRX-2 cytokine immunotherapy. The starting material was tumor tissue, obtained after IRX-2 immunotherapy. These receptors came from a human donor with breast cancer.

This chain's CDR3 is CASRLVIRVQYF. In DNA form, the CDR3 reads TGTGCAAGTCGCTTAGTTATACGAGTGCAGTACTTC. This rearrangement joins TRBV12-2 to TRBJ2-7; the table's D call, TRBD2, was not checked against the DNA. TRBV12-2 is classified as a pseudogene. CDR3 length: 12 residues.

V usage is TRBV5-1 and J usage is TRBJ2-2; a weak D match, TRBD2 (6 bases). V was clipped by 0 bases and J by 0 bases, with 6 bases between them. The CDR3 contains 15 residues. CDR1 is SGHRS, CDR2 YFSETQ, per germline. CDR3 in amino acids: CASSLGLANTGELFF. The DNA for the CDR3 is TGCGCCAGCAGCTTGGGACTAGCGAACACCGGGGAGCTGTTTTTT.

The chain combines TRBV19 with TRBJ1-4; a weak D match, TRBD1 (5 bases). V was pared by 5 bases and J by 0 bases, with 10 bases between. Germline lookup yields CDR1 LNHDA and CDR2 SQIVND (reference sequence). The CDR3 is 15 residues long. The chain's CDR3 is CASSLDRSTNEKLFF. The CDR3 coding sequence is TGTGCCAGTAGTCTCGACAGATCAACTAATGAAAAACTGTTTTTT. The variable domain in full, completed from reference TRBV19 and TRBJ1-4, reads DGGITQSPKYLFRKEGQNVTLSCEQNLNHDAMYWYRQDPGQGLRLIYYSQIVNDFQKGDIAEGYSVSREKKESFPLTVTSAQKNPTAFYLCASSLDRSTNEKLFFGSGTQLSVL.

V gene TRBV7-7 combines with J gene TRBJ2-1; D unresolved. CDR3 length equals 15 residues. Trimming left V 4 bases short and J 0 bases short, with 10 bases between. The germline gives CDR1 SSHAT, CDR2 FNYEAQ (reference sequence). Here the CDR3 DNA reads TGTGCCAGCAGCTCAAACTTGGGCTCCTACAATGAGCAGTTCTTC. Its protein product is CASSSNLGSYNEQFF.

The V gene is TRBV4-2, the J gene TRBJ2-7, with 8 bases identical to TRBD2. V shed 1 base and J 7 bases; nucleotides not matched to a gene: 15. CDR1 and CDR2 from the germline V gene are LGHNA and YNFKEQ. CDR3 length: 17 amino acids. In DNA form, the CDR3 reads TGTGCCAGCAGCCAAGGAATCGGGAGGGACCCCCGCGGGGAGCAGTACTTC. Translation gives CASSQGIGRDPRGEQYF.

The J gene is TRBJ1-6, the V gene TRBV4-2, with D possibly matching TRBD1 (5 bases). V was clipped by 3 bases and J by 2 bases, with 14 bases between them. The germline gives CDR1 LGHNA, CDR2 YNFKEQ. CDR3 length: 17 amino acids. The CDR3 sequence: CASSHEITTAYNSPLHF. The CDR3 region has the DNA TGTGCCAGCAGCCACGAGATTACGACAGCCTATAATTCACCCCTCCACTTT.

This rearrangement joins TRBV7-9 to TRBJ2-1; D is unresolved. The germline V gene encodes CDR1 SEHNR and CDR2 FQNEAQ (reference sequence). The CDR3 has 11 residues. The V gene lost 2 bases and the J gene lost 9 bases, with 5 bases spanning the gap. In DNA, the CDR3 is TGTGCCAGCAGCTTAAGTAGTGAGCAGTTCTTC. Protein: CASSLSSEQFF.

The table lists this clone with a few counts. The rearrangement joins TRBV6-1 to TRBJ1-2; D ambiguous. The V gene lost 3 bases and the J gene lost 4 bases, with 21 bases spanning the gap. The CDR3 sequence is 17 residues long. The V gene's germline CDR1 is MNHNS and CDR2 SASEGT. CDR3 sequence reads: CASSEMSLLPGPYGYTF. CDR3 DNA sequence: TGTGCCAGCAGTGAGATGAGTCTCCTCCCGGGTCCCTATGGCTACACCTTC.

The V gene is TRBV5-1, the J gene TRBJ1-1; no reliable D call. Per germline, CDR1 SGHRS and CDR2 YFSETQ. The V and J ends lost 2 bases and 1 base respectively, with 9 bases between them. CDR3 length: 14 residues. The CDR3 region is CASSFGPANTEAFF. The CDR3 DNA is TGCGCCAGCAGCTTCGGGCCAGCGAACACTGAAGCTTTCTTT.

The CDR3 protein is CASSYGGRGNEQFF. The CDR3 nucleotides read TGTGCCAGCAGTTACGGCGGGAGGGGTAATGAGCAGTTCTTC. The genes are TRBV6-5 and TRBJ2-1; 9 nucleotides align to TRBD2. The CDR3 has 14 residues. V gave up 2 bases and J gave up 7 bases; unmatched junction bases: 3. The germline V gene has CDR1 MNHEY and CDR2 SVGAGI.

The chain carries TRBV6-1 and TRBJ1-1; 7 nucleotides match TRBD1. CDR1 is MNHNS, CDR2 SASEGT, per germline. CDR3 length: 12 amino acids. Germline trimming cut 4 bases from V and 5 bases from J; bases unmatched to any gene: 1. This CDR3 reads CASSVQGTEAFF. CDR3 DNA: TGTGCCAGCAGTGTACAGGGGACTGAAGCTTTCTTT.

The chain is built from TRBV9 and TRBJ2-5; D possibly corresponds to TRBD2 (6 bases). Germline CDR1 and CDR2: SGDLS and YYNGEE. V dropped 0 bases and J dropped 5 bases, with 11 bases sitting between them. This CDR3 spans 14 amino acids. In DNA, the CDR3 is TGTGCCAGCAGCGTAGGGCCGCGGGACGAGACCCAGTACTTC. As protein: CASSVGPRDETQYF.

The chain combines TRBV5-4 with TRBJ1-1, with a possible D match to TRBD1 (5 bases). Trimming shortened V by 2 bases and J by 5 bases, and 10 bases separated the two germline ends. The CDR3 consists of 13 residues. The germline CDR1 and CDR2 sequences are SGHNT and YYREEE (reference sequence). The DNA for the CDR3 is TGTGCCAGCAGCTTAATCCGGGGGACTGAAGCTTTCTTT. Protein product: CASSLIRGTEAFF.

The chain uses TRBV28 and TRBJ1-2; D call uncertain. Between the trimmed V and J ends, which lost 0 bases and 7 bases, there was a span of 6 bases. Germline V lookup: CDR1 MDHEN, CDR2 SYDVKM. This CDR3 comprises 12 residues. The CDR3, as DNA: TGTGCCAGCAGTTTATGGGGAACTGGCTACACCTTC. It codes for CASSLWGTGYTF.

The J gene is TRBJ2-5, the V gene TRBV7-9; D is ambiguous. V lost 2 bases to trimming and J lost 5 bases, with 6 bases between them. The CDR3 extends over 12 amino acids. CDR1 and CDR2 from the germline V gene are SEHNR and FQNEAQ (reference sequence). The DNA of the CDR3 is TGTGCCAGCAGCTTACGCGAGGAGACCCAGTACTTC. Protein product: CASSLREETQYF.

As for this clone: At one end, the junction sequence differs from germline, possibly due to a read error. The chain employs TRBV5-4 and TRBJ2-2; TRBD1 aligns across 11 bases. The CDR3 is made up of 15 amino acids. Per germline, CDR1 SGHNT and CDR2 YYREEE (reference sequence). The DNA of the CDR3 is TGTGCCAGCAGCTCGGGACAGGGGGGGACCGAGGAGCTGTTTTTT. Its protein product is CASSSGQGGTEELFF.

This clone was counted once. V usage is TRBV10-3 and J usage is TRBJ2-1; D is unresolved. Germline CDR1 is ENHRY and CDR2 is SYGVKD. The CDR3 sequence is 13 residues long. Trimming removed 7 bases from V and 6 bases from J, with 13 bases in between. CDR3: CAITPQTSNEQFF. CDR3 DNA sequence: TGTGCCATCACTCCACAGACAAGCAATGAGCAGTTCTTC.

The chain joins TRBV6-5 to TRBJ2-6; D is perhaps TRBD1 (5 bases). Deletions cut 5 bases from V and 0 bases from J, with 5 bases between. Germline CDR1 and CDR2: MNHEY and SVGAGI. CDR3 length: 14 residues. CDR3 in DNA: TGTGCCAGCAGTGGACACTCTGGGGCCAACGTCCTGACTTTC. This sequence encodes CASSGHSGANVLTF.

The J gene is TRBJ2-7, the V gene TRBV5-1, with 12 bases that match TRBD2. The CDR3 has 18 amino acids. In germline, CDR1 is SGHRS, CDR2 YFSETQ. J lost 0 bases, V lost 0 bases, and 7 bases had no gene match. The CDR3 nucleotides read TGCGCCAGCAGCTTGGTTTCTAGCGGGAGGGCCCCCTCCTACGAGCAGTACTTC. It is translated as CASSLVSSGRAPSYEQYF.

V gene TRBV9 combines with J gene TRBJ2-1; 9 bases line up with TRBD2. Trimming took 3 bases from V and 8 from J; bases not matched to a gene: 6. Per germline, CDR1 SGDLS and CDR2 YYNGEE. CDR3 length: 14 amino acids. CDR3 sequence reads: CASSGGGDLDEQFF. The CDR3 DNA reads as TGTGCCAGCAGCGGCGGGGGGGATCTCGATGAGCAGTTCTTC.

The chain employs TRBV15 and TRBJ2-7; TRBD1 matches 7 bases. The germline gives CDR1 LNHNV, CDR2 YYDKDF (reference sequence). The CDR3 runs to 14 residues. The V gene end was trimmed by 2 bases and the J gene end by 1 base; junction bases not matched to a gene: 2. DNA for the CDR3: TGTGCCACCAGCAGACCGACAGGGTCCTACGAGCAGTACTTC. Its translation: CATSRPTGSYEQYF.

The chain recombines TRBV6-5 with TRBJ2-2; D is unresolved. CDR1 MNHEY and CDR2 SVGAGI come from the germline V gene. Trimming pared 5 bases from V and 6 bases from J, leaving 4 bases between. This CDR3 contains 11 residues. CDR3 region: CASSRAGELFF. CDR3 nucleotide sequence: TGTGCCAGCAGTAGAGCCGGGGAGCTGTTTTTT.

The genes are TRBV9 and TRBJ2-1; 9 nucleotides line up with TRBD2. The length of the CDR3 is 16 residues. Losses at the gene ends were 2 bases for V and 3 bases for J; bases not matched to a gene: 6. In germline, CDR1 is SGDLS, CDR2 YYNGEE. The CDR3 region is CASSVDGGRVYNEQFF. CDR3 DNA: TGTGCCAGCAGCGTTGACGGCGGGAGGGTCTACAATGAGCAGTTCTTC.

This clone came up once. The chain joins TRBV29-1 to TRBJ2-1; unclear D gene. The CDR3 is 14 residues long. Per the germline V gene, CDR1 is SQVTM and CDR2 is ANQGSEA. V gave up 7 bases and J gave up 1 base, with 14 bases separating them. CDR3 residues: CSGDFTRSYNEQFF. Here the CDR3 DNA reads TGCAGCGGCGACTTCACTCGGTCCTACAATGAGCAGTTCTTC.

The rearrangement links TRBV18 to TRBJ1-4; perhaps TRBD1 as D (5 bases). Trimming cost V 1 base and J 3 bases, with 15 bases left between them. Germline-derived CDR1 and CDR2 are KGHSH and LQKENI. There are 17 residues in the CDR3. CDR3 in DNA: TGTGCCAGCTCACCACGTACTCCGACAGCAGCTAATGAAAAACTGTTTTTT. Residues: CASSPRTPTAANEKLFF.

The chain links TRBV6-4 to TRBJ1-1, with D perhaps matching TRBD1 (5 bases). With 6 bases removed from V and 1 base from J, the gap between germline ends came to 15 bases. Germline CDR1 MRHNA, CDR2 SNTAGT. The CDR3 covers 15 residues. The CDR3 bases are TGTGCCAGCAGGGCCAACCTTGGGGGGAACACTGAAGCTTTCTTT. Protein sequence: CASRANLGGNTEAFF.

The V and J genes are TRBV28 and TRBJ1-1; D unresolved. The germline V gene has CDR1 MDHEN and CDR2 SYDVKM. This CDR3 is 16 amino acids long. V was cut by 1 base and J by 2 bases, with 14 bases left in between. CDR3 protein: CASSLLASLGNTEAFF. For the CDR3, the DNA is TGTGCCAGCAGTTTATTGGCTTCCCTTGGAAACACTGAAGCTTTCTTT.